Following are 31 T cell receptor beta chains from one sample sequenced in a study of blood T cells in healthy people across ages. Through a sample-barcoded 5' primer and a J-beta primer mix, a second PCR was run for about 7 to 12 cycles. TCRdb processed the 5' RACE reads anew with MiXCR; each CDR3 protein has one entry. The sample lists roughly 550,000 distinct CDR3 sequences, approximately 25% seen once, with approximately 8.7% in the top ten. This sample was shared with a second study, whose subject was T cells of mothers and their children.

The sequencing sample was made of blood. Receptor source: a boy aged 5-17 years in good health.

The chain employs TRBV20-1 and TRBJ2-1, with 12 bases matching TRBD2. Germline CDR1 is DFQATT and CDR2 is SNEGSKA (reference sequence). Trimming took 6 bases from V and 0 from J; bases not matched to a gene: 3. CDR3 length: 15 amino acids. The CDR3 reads CSAPGLAGSYNEQFF. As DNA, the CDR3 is TGCAGTGCCCCGGGACTAGCGGGCTCCTACAATGAGCAGTTCTTC.

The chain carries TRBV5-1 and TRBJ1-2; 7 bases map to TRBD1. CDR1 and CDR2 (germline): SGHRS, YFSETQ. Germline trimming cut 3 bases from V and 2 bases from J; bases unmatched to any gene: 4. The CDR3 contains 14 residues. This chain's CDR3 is CASSSNRGNYGYTF. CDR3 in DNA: TGCGCCAGCAGCTCCAACAGGGGAAACTATGGCTACACCTTC.

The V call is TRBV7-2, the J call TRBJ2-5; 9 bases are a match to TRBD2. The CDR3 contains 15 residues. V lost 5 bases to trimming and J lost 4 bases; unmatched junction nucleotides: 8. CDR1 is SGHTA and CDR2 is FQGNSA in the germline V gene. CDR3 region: CASSPGTSWVETQYF. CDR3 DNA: TGTGCCAGCAGCCCAGGGACTAGCTGGGTAGAGACCCAGTACTTC.

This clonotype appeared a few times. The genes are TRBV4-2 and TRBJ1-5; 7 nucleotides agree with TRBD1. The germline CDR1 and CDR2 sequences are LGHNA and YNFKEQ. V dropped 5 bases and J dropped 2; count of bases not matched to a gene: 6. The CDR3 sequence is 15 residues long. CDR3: CASSNDGQGNQPQHF. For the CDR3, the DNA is TGTGCCAGCAGCAACGACGGACAGGGCAATCAGCCCCAGCATTTT.

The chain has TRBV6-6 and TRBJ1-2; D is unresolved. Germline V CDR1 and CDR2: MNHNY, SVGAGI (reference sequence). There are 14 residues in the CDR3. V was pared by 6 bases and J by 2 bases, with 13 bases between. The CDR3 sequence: CASSLGEDNYGYTF. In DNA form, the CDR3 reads TGTGCCAGCAGCCTTGGTGAGGACAACTATGGCTACACCTTC.

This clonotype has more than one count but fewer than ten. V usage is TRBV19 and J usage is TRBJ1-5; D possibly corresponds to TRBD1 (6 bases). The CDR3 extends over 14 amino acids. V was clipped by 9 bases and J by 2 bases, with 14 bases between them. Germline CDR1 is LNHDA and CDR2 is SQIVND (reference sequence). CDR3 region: CASRGWQRNQPQHF. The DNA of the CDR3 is TGTGCCAGCAGGGGTTGGCAGCGCAATCAGCCCCAGCATTTT.

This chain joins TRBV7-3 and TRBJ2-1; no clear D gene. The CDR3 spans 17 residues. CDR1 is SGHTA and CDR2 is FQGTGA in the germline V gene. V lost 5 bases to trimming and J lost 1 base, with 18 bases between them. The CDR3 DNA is TGTGCCAGCAGCACCTTCCCGGCGTTCTCTTCCTACAATGAGCAGTTCTTC. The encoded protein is CASSTFPAFSSYNEQFF. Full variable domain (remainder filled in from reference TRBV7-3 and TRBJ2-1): GAGVSQTPSNKVTEKGKYVELRCDPISGHTALYWYRQSLGQGPEFLIYFQGTGAADDSGLPNDRFFAVRPEGSVSTLKIQRTERGDSAVYLCASSTFPAFSSYNEQFFGPGTRLTVL.

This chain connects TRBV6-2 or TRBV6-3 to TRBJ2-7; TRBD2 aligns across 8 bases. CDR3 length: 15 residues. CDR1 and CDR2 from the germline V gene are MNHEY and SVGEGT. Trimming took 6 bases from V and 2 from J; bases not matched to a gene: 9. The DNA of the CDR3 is TGTGCCAGCAGCAGCGAGCGGGGGTACCCCTACGAGCAGTACTTC. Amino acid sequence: CASSSERGYPYEQYF.

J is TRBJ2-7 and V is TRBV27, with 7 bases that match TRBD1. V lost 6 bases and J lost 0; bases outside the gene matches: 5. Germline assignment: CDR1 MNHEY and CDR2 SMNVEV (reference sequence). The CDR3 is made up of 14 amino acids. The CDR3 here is CASSDRDSSYEQYF. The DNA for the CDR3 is TGTGCCAGCAGCGACAGGGACAGCTCCTACGAGCAGTACTTC.

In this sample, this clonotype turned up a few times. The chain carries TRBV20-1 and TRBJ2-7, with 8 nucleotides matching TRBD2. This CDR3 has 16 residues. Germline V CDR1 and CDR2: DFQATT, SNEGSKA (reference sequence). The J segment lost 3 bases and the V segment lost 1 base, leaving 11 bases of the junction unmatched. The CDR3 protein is CSARAGESGRGYEQYF. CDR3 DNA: TGCAGTGCTAGAGCAGGGGAAAGCGGGAGAGGCTACGAGCAGTACTTC.

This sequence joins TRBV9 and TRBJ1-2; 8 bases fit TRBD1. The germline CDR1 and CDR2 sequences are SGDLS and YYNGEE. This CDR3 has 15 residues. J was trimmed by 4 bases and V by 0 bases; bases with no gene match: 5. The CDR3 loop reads CASSVVDRGIYGYTF. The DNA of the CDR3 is TGTGCCAGCAGCGTAGTAGACAGGGGTATCTATGGCTACACCTTC.

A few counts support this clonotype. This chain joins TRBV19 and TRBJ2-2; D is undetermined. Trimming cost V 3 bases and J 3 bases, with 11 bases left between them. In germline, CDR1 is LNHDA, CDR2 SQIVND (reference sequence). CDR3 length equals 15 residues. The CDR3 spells CASSILRSYTGELFF. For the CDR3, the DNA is TGTGCCAGTAGTATCCTCCGGTCGTACACCGGGGAGCTGTTTTTT.

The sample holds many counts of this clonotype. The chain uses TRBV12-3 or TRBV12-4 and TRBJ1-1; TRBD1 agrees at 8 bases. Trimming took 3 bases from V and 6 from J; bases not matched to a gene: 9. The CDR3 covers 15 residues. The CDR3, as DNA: TGTGCCAGCAGTTTCCCGGGACAGGAAGGCGCTGAAGCTTTCTTT. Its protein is CASSFPGQEGAEAFF.

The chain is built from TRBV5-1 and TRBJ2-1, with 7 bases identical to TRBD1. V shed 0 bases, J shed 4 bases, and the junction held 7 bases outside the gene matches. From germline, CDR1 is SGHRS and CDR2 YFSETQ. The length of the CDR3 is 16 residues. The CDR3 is CASSLDFTGAYNEQFF. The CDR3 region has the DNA TGCGCCAGCAGCTTGGATTTCACAGGGGCTTACAATGAGCAGTTCTTC.

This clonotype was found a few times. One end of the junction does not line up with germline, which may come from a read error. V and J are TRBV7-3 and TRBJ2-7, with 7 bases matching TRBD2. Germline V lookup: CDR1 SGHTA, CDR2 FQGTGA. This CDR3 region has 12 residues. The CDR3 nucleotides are TGTGCCAGCAGCTTCCAAGCGGGACGCCCAGTCTTC. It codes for CASSFQAGRPVF.

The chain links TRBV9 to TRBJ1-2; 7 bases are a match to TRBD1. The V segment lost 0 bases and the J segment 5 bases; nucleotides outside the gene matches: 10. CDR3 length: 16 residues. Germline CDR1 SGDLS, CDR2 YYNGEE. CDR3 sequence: CASSVDGDRVGYGYTF. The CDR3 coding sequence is TGTGCCAGCAGCGTAGATGGCGACAGGGTGGGATATGGCTACACCTTC. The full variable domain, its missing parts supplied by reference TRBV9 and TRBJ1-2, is DSGVTQTPKHLITATGQRVTLRCSPRSGDLSVYWYQQSLDQGLQFLIQYYNGEERAKGNILERFSAQQFPDLHSELNLSSLELGDSALYFCASSVDGDRVGYGYTFGSGTRLTVV.

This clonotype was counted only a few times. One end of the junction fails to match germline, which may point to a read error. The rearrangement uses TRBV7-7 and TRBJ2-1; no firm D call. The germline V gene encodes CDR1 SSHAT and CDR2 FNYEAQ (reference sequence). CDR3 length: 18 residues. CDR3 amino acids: CASSPLLVESSSYNEQFF. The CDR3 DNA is TGTGCTAGCAGTCCCCTGTTGGTAGAATCGAGCTCCTACAATGAGCAGTTCTTC.

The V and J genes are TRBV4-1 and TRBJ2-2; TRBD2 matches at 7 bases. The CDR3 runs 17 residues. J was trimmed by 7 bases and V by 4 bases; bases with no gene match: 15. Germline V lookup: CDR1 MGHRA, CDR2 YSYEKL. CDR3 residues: CASSLTSAGVRIGELFF. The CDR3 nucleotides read TGCGCCAGCAGCCTCACTTCGGCGGGAGTGAGGATCGGGGAGCTGTTTTTT.

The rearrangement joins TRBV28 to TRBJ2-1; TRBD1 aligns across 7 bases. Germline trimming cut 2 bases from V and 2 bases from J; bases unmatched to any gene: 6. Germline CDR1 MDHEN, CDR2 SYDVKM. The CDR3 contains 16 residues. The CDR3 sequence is CASSLPQTGAYNEQFF. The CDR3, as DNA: TGTGCCAGCAGTTTACCCCAAACAGGGGCCTACAATGAGCAGTTCTTC.

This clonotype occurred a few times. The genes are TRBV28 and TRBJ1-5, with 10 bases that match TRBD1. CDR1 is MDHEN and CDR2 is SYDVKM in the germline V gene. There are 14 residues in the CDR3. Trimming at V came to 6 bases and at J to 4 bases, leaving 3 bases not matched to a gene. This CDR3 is CASSGTGANQPQHF. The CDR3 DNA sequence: TGTGCCAGCAGCGGGACAGGGGCTAATCAGCCCCAGCATTTT.

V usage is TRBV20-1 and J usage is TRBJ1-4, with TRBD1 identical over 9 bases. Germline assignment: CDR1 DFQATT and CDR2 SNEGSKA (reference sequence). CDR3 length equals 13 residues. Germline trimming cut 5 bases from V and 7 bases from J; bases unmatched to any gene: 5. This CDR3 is CSAGGTGSEKLFF. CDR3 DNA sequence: TGCAGTGCTGGTGGGACAGGGAGTGAAAAACTGTTTTTT.

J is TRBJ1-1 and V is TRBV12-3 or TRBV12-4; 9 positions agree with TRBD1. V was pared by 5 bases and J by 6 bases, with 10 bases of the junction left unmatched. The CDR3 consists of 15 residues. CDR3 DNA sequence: TGTGCCAGCAGTAGATCACAGGGGGCCCTGGCTGAAGCTTTCTTT. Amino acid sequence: CASSRSQGALAEAFF.

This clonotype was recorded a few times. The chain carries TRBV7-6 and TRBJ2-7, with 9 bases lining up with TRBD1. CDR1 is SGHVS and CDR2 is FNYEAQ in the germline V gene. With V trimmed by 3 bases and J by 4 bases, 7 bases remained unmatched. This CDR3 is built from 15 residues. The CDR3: CASSLKRGQGYEQYF. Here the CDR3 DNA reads TGTGCCAGCAGCTTGAAACGGGGACAGGGATACGAGCAGTACTTC.

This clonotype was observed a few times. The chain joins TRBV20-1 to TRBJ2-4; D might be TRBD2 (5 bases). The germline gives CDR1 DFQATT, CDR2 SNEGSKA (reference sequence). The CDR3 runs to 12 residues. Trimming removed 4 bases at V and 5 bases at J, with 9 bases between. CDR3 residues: CSATGSENIQYF. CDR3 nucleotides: TGCAGTGCTACTGGGAGCGAAAACATTCAGTACTTC.

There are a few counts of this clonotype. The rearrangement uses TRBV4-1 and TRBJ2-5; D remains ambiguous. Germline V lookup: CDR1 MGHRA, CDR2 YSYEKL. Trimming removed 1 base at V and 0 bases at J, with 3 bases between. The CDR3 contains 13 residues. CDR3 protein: CASSQAHQETQYF. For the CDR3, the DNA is TGCGCCAGCAGCCAAGCCCACCAAGAGACCCAGTACTTC.

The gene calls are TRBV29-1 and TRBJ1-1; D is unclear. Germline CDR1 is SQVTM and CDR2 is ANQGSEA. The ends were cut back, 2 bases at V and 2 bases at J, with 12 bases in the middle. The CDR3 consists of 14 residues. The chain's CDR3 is CSVEIAAINTEAFF. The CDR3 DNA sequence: TGCAGCGTTGAAATAGCCGCCATCAACACTGAAGCTTTCTTT.

CDR3 in DNA: TGTGCCAGCAGCGTGATCAGAGGGACAAGCTCCTACGAGCAGTACTTC. This codes for CASSVIRGTSSYEQYF. The gene calls are TRBV7-2 and TRBJ2-7, with D tentatively TRBD1 (6 bases). V was shortened by 5 bases and J by 0 bases, with 17 bases between the two germline ends. CDR1 is SGHTA and CDR2 is FQGNSA in the germline V gene. The CDR3 totals 16 residues.

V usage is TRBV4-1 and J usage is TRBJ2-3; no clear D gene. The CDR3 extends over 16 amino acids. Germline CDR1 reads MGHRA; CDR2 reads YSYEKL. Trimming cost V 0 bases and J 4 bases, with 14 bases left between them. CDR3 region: CASSQEPGLGSDTQYF. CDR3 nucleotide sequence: TGCGCCAGCAGCCAAGAACCAGGTCTAGGATCAGATACGCAGTATTTT.

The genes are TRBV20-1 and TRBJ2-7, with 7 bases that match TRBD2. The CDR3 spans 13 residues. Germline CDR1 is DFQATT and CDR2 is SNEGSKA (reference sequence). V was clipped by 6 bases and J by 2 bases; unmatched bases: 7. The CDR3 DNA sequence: TGCAGTGCCCGCCAAGGACTAGCCTACGAGCAGTACTTC. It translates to CSARQGLAYEQYF.

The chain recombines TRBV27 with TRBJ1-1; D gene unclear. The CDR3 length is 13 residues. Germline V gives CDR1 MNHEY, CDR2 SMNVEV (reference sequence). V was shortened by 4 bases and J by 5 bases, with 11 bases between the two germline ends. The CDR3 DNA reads TGTGCCAGCAGTTCCTACAGCGTAACTGAAGCTTTCTTT. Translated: CASSSYSVTEAFF.

The CDR3 is CASSLGEWGSNEQFF. The CDR3 DNA follows: TGCGCCAGCAGCTTGGGGGAGTGGGGATCGAATGAGCAGTTCTTC. V and J are TRBV5-1 and TRBJ2-1; D perhaps matches TRBD2 (5 bases). Per the germline V gene, CDR1 is SGHRS and CDR2 is YFSETQ. V lost 0 bases to trimming and J lost 7 bases, with 14 bases between them. The CDR3 extends over 15 amino acids.